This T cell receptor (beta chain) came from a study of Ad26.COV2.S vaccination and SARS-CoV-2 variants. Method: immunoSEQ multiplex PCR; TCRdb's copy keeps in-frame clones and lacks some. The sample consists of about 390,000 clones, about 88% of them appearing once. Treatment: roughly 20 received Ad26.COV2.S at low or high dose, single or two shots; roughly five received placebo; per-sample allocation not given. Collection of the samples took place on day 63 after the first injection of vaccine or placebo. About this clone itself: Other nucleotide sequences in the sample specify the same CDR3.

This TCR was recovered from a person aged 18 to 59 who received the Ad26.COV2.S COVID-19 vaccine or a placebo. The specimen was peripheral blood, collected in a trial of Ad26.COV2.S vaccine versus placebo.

CDR3 region: CASRRSKNTEAFF. CDR3 DNA sequence: TGTGCCAGCAGGCGGAGTAAGAACACTGAAGCTTTCTTT. The V call is TRBV6-5, the J call TRBJ1-1; D gene ambiguous. The CDR3 sequence is 13 residues long. Trimming took off 6 bases at V and 1 base at J, with 9 bases between the two ends. Germline V gene data show CDR1 as MNHEY and CDR2 as SVGAGI.